The 5 T cell receptor beta chains below were found in one sample sequenced in a study of blood T cells in healthy people across ages. Alongside a J-beta primer mix, a sample-barcoded 5' primer served in a second PCR lasting about 7 to 12 cycles. TCRdb passed the 5' RACE reads through MiXCR, listing each CDR3 protein once. This sample has over 750,000 distinct CDR3 sequences; approximately 25% occur once, and the top ten carry 9.4%. These data were also reused for a study on T cells of mothers and their children.

Sequencing used blood. These receptors were taken from a boy between 10 and 17 years old in good health.

This clonotype was counted a few times. The gene calls are TRBV28 and TRBJ1-5; D perhaps matches TRBD1 (5 bases). The CDR3 consists of 17 residues. V shed 5 bases and J shed 0 bases, with 17 bases lying between them. CDR1 MDHEN and CDR2 SYDVKM come from the germline V gene. CDR3 in DNA: TGTGCCAGCAGTACCCGCCTGTTGGGGGATAGCAATCAGCCCCAGCATTTT. The encoded protein is CASSTRLLGDSNQPQHF.

In regard to this clonotype: One junction end does not reproduce the germline sequence, and a read error may be involved. The V and J genes are TRBV7-2 and TRBJ2-1, with 7 positions matching TRBD2. The CDR3 length is 13 residues. Germline V gene data show CDR1 as SGHTA and CDR2 as FQGNSA. CDR3 nucleotide sequence: TGTGCCAGCAGCTTACCCGGGGAGGGACCCACTCCTTTC. Protein: CASSLPGEGPTPF.

This clonotype was counted between two and nine times. The V call is TRBV29-1, the J call TRBJ2-2; D is unclear. Germline CDR1 reads SQVTM; CDR2 reads ANQGSEA. The CDR3 covers 13 residues. V was pared by 5 bases and J by 1 base, with 8 bases between. The CDR3 is CSVLVGNTGELFF. CDR3 nucleotides: TGCAGCGTTCTGGTGGGGAACACCGGGGAGCTGTTTTTT.

This clonotype was observed a handful of times. The V and J genes are TRBV20-1 and TRBJ2-3; TRBD2 matches 10 bases. Per germline, CDR1 DFQATT and CDR2 SNEGSKA (reference sequence). There are 15 residues in the CDR3. The J segment lost 6 bases and the V segment lost 3 bases, leaving 9 bases of the junction unmatched. The CDR3 reads CSASTSGAVVDTQYF. Written as DNA, the CDR3 is TGCAGTGCTAGTACTAGCGGGGCGGTCGTTGATACGCAGTATTTT.

This clonotype appeared a few times. The chain uses TRBV19 and TRBJ1-2, with a tentative D call TRBD1 (6 bases). The CDR3 is made up of 11 amino acids. CDR1 and CDR2 from the germline V gene are LNHDA and SQIVND (reference sequence). V lost 10 bases to trimming and J lost 3 bases, with 9 bases between them. The CDR3 sequence is CAIQGYYGYTF. In DNA, the CDR3 is TGTGCCATACAGGGATACTATGGCTACACCTTC.